This TCR beta chain was retrieved from a study of cytomegalovirus exposure and HLA in healthy donors. The table lists this clone with a few counts. Its antigen is unidentified. CDR1 and CDR2 (germline): SGHNT, YENEEA. The CDR3 loop spans 15 amino acids. Between the trimmed V and J ends, which lost 1 base and 10 bases, there was a span of 17 bases. PCR involved 60 Vbeta and 13 Jbeta primers. TCRdb's table, derived via immunoSEQ multiplex PCR, lists solely in-frame clones and lacks some. The sample yields 150,000 to 160,000 clones, 80% seen once. Study results and limitations: Per a later analysis, 18,000 or so TCR beta sequences showed association with HLA alleles at 0.05 false discovery rate. Analysis was performed later, and it showed HLA-associated TCR beta chains to be more clonally expanded than equally common others. In a later analysis, CMV-associated beta chains were mostly HLA-associated, it appeared. A few of the chains that were CMV-associated were confirmed in vitro to be specific for CMV antigens.

The TCR sequence derives from a man younger than 40 in good health and CMV-seropositive. Material for sequencing was PBMCs. V is TRBV11-3 and J is TRBJ2-1; D is uncertain. The chain's CDR3 is CASSLASEPLVEQFF. CDR3 nucleotide sequence: TGTGCCAGCAGCTTAGCGTCAGAACCTCTCGTCGAGCAGTTCTTC.